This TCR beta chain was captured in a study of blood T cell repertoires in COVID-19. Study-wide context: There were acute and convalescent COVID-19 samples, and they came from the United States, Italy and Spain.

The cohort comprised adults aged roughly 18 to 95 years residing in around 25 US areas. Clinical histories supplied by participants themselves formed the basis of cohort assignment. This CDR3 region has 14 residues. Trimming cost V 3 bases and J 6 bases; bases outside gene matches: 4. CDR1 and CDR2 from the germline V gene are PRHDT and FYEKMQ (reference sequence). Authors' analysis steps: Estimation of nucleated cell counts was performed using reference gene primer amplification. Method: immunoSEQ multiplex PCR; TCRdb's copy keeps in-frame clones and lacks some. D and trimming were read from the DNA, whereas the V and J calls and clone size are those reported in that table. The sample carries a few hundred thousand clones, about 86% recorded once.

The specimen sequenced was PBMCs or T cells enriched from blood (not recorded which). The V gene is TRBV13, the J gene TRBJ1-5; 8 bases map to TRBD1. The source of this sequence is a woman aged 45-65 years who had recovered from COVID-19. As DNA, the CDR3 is TGTGCCAGCAGCTTCAGGGGGCTCGCTCAGCCCCAGCATTTT. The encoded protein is CASSFRGLAQPQHF.